This T cell receptor beta chain came from a study of a mutant IDH1 vaccine in newly diagnosed glioma. Study context: Most patients had received both radiotherapy and temozolomide, the prior options being radiotherapy, temozolomide, or both.

Documented time point: baseline, week 1 (first vaccination visit). Treatment denoted: pre-vaccination baseline after standard-of-care therapy. Libraries were prepared by immunoSEQ multiplex PCR; TCRdb keeps only in-frame clonotypes and omits some of them. This sample has around 30,000 clones, with about four fifths found just once. The CDR3 totals 14 residues. The J segment lost 4 bases and the V segment lost 8 bases, leaving 2 bases of the junction unmatched. Germline CDR1 is MNHEY and CDR2 is SMNVEV (reference sequence). As for this clone: Its target is unknown.

Study findings and constraints: Shifts in the top peripheral T cell clonotypes seemed unrelated to pseudoprogression.

V and J are TRBV27 and TRBJ2-3, with TRBD2 matching 14 bases. The source is a man aged 50 to 59 with glioma. Some clones in this sample may be carry-over from other donors' samples. Material: peripheral blood mononuclear cells (PBMCs), obtained from a glioma patient treated with radiotherapy, temozolomide or both. The CDR3 bases are TGTGCCAGCCGACTAGCGGGAGGGGCAGATACGCAGTATTTT. Amino acid sequence: CASRLAGGADTQYF.